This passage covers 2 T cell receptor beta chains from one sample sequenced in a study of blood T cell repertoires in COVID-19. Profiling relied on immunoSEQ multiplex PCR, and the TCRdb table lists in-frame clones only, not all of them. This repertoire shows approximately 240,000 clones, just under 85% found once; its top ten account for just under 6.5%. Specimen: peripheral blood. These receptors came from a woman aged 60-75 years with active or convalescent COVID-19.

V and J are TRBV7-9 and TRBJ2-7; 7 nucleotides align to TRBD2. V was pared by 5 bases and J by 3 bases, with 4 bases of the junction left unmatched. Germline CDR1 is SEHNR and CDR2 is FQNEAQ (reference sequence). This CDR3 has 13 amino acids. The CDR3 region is CASSRDYHYEQYF. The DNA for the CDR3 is TGTGCCAGCAGCCGGGACTACCACTACGAGCAGTACTTC.

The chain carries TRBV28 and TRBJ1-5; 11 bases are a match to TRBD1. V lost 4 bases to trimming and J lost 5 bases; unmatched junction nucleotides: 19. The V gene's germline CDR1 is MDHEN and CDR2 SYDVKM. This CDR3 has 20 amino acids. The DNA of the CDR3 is TGTGCCAGCAGTTCCACTCTATATGGGGACAGGGGGAGAGATGATCAGCCCCAGCATTTT. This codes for CASSSTLYGDRGRDDQPQHF.